Listed below are T cell receptor beta chains from one sample, sequenced in a study of T cells in Graves' hyperthyroidism and ophthalmopathy. TCRdb independently ran MiXCR on the multiplex PCR reads; one entry per CDR3 protein. The sample includes approximately 690,000 distinct CDR3 sequences, roughly 20% seen only once; the top ten take 34%. The sequencing input was blood. The receptors here all came from a man aged 25 to 45 with Graves' ophthalmopathy. Both conserved end residues are part of each CDR3. Each record gives: V gene, J gene, clone size, D gene, CDR3 length, CDR3 protein, CDR3 DNA. D genes are given only for firm matches. Not every row has a clone size; where given, it reads once, few, many or a size class.

V: TRBV4-1; J: TRBJ2-2; size: .; D: .; length: 14; CDR3: CASSPPRGDGELFF; DNA: TGCGCCAGCAGCCCCCCCAGGGGTGACGGGGAGCTGTTTTTT
V: TRBV12-3/TRBV12-4; J: TRBJ2-7; size: few; D: .; length: 12; CDR3: CASSRGLNEQYF; DNA: TGTGCCAGCAGCCGGGGGCTAAACGAGCAGTACTTC
V: TRBV2; J: TRBJ1-1; size: .; D: .; length: 14; CDR3: CASRFRQSNTEAFF; DNA: TGTGCCAGCAGATTTAGACAGTCGAACACTGAAGCTTTCTTT
V: TRBV6-2/TRBV6-3; J: TRBJ2-6; size: few; D: TRBD2; length: 18; CDR3: CASRGLAGAISGANVLTF; DNA: TGTGCCAGCAGGGGACTAGCGGGAGCGATCTCTGGGGCCAACGTCCTGACTTTC
V: TRBV6-2/TRBV6-3; J: TRBJ2-1; size: .; D: TRBD2; length: 16; CDR3: CASRPFSGLDINEQFF; DNA: TGTGCCAGCAGACCATTTAGCGGGTTGGATATCAATGAGCAGTTCTTC
V: TRBV5-5; J: TRBJ2-3; size: .; D: TRBD2; length: 16; CDR3: CASSDDLAVNTDTQYF; DNA: TGTGCCAGCAGCGATGACCTAGCGGTGAACACAGATACGCAGTATTTT
V: TRBV5-6; J: TRBJ2-7; size: many; D: .; length: 12; CDR3: CASSLQGHEQYF; DNA: TGTGCCAGCAGCTTGCAGGGCCACGAGCAGTACTTC
V: TRBV6-1; J: TRBJ1-3; size: few; D: .; length: 12; CDR3: CAVQDRSYTIYF; DNA: TGTGCCGTTCAAGACAGGAGCTACACCATATATTTT
V: TRBV30; J: TRBJ2-7; size: many; D: TRBD2; length: 14; CDR3: CAWSVRTSGLEQYF; DNA: TGTGCCTGGAGTGTACGTACTAGCGGATTAGAGCAGTACTTC
V: TRBV4-2; J: TRBJ2-7; size: few; D: TRBD2; length: 16; CDR3: CASSQRRAGGPHEQYF; DNA: TGTGCCAGCAGCCAACGGCGAGCGGGAGGGCCACACGAGCAGTACTTC
V: TRBV5-6; J: TRBJ2-5; size: .; D: TRBD1; length: 14; CDR3: CASSSWDRVGTQYF; DNA: TGTGCCAGCAGCTCATGGGACAGGGTTGGGACCCAGTACTTC
V: TRBV11-2; J: TRBJ2-7; size: many; D: .; length: 14; CDR3: CASSLGQGFYEQYF; DNA: TGTGCCAGCAGCTTAGGGCAGGGATTTTACGAGCAGTACTTC
V: TRBV28; J: TRBJ1-2; size: once; D: .; length: 15; CDR3: CASSFGAPLPDGYTF; DNA: TGTGCCAGCAGTTTCGGGGCCCCACTTCCGGATGGCTACACCTTC
V: TRBV12-3/TRBV12-4; J: TRBJ2-5; size: many; D: .; length: 13; CDR3: CASSFDGQETQYF; DNA: TGTGCCAGCAGTTTTGACGGACAAGAGACCCAGTACTTC
V: TRBV5-6; J: TRBJ2-1; size: .; D: TRBD2; length: 15; CDR3: CASSWGTSGKDEQFF; DNA: TGTGCCAGCAGCTGGGGGACTAGCGGGAAGGATGAGCAGTTCTTC
V: TRBV20-1; J: TRBJ2-2; size: few; D: TRBD2; length: 16; CDR3: CSASGRRGAGTGELFF; DNA: TGCAGTGCTAGTGGTCGGCGGGGGGCAGGCACCGGGGAGCTGTTTTTT
V: TRBV27; J: TRBJ2-7; size: many; D: TRBD2; length: 15; CDR3: CASRQSWEGSYEQYF; DNA: TGTGCCAGCAGGCAGTCCTGGGAGGGCTCCTACGAGCAGTACTTC
V: TRBV5-1; J: TRBJ2-1; size: .; D: .; length: 17; CDR3: CASSLGGGGGRMMEQFF; DNA: TGCGCCAGCAGCTTGGGGGGAGGAGGAGGAAGAATGATGGAGCAGTTCTTC
V: TRBV11-3; J: TRBJ2-3; size: many; D: TRBD1; length: 16; CDR3: CASSFPGQGYTDTQYF; DNA: TGTGCCAGCAGCTTTCCGGGACAGGGGTACACAGATACGCAGTATTTT
V: TRBV6-6; J: TRBJ2-2; size: few; D: .; length: 17; CDR3: CASSYSWGALNTGELFF; DNA: TGTGCCAGCAGTTACTCGTGGGGGGCCCTGAACACCGGGGAGCTGTTTTTT
V: TRBV3-1; J: TRBJ2-2; size: .; D: .; length: 15; CDR3: CASSPREPNTGELFF; DNA: TGTGCCAGCAGCCCTAGAGAACCGAACACCGGGGAGCTGTTTTTT
V: TRBV19; J: TRBJ2-6; size: .; D: .; length: 18; CDR3: CASSIVGPQISGANVLTF; DNA: TGTGCCAGTAGTATCGTGGGACCGCAAATCTCTGGGGCCAACGTCCTGACTTTC
V: TRBV13; J: TRBJ2-1; size: few; D: TRBD2; length: 14; CDR3: CASMEAGVYNEQFF; DNA: TGTGCCAGCATGGAAGCGGGAGTCTACAATGAGCAGTTCTTC
V: TRBV28; J: TRBJ1-2; size: many; D: TRBD1; length: 13; CDR3: CASRPTGIYGYTF; DNA: TGTGCCAGCAGGCCGACAGGGATCTATGGCTACACCTTC
V: TRBV20-1; J: TRBJ2-3; size: .; D: .; length: 16; CDR3: CSPRGQIGGGTDTQYF; DNA: TGCAGCCCCCGGGGACAAATCGGGGGCGGCACAGATACGCAGTATTTT
V: TRBV20-1; J: TRBJ2-3; size: .; D: .; length: 15; CDR3: CSAREATQPRDTQYF; DNA: TGCAGTGCTAGAGAAGCCACCCAACCTAGGGATACGCAGTATTTT
V: TRBV20-1; J: TRBJ2-7; size: .; D: .; length: 15; CDR3: CSAQNKHLSSYEQYF; DNA: TGCAGTGCCCAGAACAAGCACCTTAGCTCCTACGAGCAGTACTTC
V: TRBV12-3/TRBV12-4; J: TRBJ2-7; size: many; D: .; length: 15; CDR3: CASSPYPDYSYEQYF; DNA: TGTGCCAGCAGTCCCTATCCCGACTATTCCTACGAGCAGTACTTC
V: TRBV28; J: TRBJ2-5; size: few; D: TRBD2; length: 13; CDR3: CAIRAGGAETQYF; DNA: TGTGCCATCCGAGCGGGGGGGGCAGAGACCCAGTACTTC
V: TRBV5-1; J: TRBJ2-1; size: few; D: .; length: 14; CDR3: CASSPLRQYNEQFF; DNA: TGCGCCAGCAGCCCGCTACGGCAGTACAATGAGCAGTTCTTC
V: TRBV2; J: TRBJ2-2; size: .; D: .; length: 11; CDR3: CASSAVGELFF; DNA: TGTGCCAGCAGTGCGGTCGGGGAGCTGTTTTTT
V: TRBV27; J: TRBJ2-5; size: few; D: .; length: 17; CDR3: CASSSGRGAASRMAQYF; DNA: TGTGCCAGCAGTTCAGGCCGAGGCGCGGCCTCCCGGATGGCCCAGTACTTC
V: TRBV6-1; J: TRBJ1-1; size: few; D: .; length: 13; CDR3: CASIPGGGKRAFF; DNA: TGTGCCAGCATTCCAGGTGGGGGGAAAAGGGCTTTCTTT
V: TRBV28; J: TRBJ1-4; size: .; D: TRBD1; length: 14; CDR3: CASNPGQGAGKLFF; DNA: TGTGCCAGCAATCCGGGACAGGGGGCGGGAAAACTGTTTTTT
V: TRBV20-1; J: TRBJ1-4; size: many; D: TRBD1; length: 13; CDR3: CSASTGGAGKLFF; DNA: TGCAGTGCTAGTACAGGGGGCGCGGGGAAACTGTTTTTT
V: TRBV4-1; J: TRBJ2-7; size: few; D: TRBD2; length: 15; CDR3: CASSQVAGGNYEQYF; DNA: TGCGCCAGCAGCCAAGTAGCGGGAGGAAACTACGAGCAGTACTTC
V: TRBV20-1; J: TRBJ2-7; size: .; D: .; length: 12; CDR3: CSASGQLYEQYF; DNA: TGCAGTGCGTCCGGACAGCTCTACGAGCAGTACTTC
V: TRBV5-1; J: TRBJ2-5; size: few; D: .; length: 12; CDR3: CASSLKQETQYF; DNA: TGCGCCAGCAGCTTAAAGCAAGAGACCCAGTACTTC
V: TRBV7-6; J: TRBJ2-7; size: few; D: .; length: 14; CDR3: CASSILGDSYEQYF; DNA: TGTGCCAGCAGCATACTAGGGGACTCCTACGAGCAGTACTTC
V: TRBV6-1; J: TRBJ2-7; size: many; D: TRBD2; length: 16; CDR3: CASSEVRTSLTYEQYF; DNA: TGTGCCAGCAGTGAAGTAAGGACTAGCTTGACCTACGAGCAGTACTTC
V: TRBV2; J: TRBJ2-1; size: many; D: .; length: 13; CDR3: CASSGDSRDEQFF; DNA: TGTGCCAGCAGTGGGGACTCCAGGGATGAGCAGTTCTTC